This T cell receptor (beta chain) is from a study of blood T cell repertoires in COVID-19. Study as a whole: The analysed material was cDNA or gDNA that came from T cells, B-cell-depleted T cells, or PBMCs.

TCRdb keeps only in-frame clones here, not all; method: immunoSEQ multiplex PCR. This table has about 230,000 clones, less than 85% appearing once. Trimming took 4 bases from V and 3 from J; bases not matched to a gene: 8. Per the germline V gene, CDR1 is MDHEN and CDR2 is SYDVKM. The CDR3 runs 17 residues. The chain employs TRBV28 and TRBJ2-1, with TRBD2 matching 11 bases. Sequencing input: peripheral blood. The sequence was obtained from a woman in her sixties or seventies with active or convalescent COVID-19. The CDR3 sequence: CASSSTPGLADYNEQFF. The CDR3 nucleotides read TGTGCCAGCAGTTCAACCCCGGGACTAGCGGACTACAATGAGCAGTTCTTC.